This entry describes one T cell receptor beta chain. No cognate antigen has been identified for it. There are no base qualities to consult, and no much larger clone falls within one base. The library was generated by the immunoSEQ multiplex PCR assay. The authors' pipeline ran thus. A statistical classification framework was built for diagnosing cytomegalovirus status from the catalog of TCR beta chain sequences. TCRdb stores this immuneACCESS table with in-frame sequences only. Part of the clones is absent; in the studies checked, under half of the shortfall reflects unresolved V genes, and no reason is known for the rest. That table is the source of V, J and clone size, and D and trimming were worked out from the DNA. For this sample the table gives about 130,000 clones, of which 88% were detected only once. The biggest ten clones account for approximately 1.3% of the sample. This sample was included in a study of cytomegalovirus exposure and HLA in healthy donors (dated by TCRdb to about 2017). Context from the whole study: According to a later analysis, the roughly 120 validation repertoires were produced on the same platform as the 666 repertoires of the first cohort. The study aimed to test whether cataloging public T cell receptors could reveal signatures of past pathogen exposure. In addition to the first cohort of hundreds of subjects, a separate validation cohort of some 120 different subjects was used. High-throughput TCR immunosequencing, statistical association of individual TCRs with disease status, and machine learning were combined to predict cytomegalovirus infection status.

The full study reports these points: Most TCR sequences were seen in very few donors, while some public TCRs were found in many individuals. In both the original and validation cohorts, the classifier was reported to diagnose cytomegalovirus status with high specificity and sensitivity. In a later analysis, TCRs clustered in the first cohort were found to also tend to co-occur in the 130 or so validation repertoires, with 94% of cluster scores above 0. A later analysis had no HLA typing for the validation cohort, so co-occurrence there was scored across all 110 or so repertoires. A few of the identified cytomegalovirus-associated TCR beta chains were confirmed in vitro to be specific for cytomegalovirus antigens. The study listed 150 to 200 TCR beta chains as associated with cytomegalovirus. According to the authors, the approach could potentially be generalized to other disease states and immunological phenotypes.

From the germline V gene (reference sequence), CDR1 is SEHNR and CDR2 is FQNEAQ. The CDR3, cysteine through phenylalanine, is 14 amino acids long. The read is trimmed to its CDR3 DNA, 42 bases read in frame from base 1. The V and J ends are trimmed by 5 bases and 10 bases, leaving 20 bases between them. The donors were included in the validation cohort of 130 or so subjects, a group kept apart from the roughly 730-subject first cohort. The material sequenced was PBMCs. This TCR derives from a man aged 25 to 45 in good health and CMV-seronegative. Recombination connected TRBV7-9 to TRBJ1-2; TRBD1 is a possible D gene, resting on 5 matching bases. Read as DNA, the sequence is TGTGCCAGCAGCCCGCGACAGAGTAGTTGGGACTACACCTTC. Translated, it gives CASSPRQSSWDYTF. The CDR3, completed at both ends by the reference TRBV7-9 and TRBJ1-2 genes, gives the full variable domain DTGVSQNPRHKITKRGQNVTFRCDPISEHNRLYWYRQTLGQGPEFLTYFQNEAQLEKSRLLSDRFSAERPKGSFSTLEIQRTEQGDSAMYLCASSPRQSSWDYTFGSGTRLTVV.